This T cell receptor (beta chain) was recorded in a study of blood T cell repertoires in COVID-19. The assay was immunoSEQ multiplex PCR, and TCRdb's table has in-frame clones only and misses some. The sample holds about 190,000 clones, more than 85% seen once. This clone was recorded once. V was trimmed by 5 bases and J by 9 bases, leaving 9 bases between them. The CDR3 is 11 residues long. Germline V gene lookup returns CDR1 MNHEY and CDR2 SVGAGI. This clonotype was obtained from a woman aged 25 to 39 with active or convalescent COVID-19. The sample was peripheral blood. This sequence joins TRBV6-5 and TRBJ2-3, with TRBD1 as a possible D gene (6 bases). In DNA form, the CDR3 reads TGTGCCAGCAGTCCAGGGGAGACGCAGTATTTT. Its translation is CASSPGETQYF.